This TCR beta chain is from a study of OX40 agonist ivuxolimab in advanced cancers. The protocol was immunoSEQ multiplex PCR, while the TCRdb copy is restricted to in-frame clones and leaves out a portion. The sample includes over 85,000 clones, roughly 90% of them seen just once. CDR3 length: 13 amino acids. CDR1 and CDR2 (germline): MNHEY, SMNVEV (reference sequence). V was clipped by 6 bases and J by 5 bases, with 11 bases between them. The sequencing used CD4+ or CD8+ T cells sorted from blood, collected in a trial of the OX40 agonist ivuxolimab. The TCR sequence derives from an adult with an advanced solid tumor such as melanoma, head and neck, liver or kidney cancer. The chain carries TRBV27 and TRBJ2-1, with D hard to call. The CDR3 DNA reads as TGTGCCAGCAGCGAAATGTGGGACAATGAGCAGTTCTTC. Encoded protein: CASSEMWDNEQFF.